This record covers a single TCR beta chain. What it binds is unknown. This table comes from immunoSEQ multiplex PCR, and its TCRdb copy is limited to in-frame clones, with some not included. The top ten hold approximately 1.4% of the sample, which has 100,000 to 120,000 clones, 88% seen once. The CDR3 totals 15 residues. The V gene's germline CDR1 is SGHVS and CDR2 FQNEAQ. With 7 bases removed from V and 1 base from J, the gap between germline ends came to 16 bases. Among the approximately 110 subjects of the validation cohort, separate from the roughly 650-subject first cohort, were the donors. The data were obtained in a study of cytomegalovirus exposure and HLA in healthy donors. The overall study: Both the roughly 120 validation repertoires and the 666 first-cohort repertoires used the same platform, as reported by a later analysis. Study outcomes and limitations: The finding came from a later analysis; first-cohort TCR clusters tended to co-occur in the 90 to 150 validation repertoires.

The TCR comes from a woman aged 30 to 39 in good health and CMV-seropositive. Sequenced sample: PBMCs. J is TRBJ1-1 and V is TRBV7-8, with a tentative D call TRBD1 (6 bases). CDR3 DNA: TGTGCCAGCAAACCTACCGGGACACCGAACACTGAAGCTTTCTTT. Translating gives CASKPTGTPNTEAFF.